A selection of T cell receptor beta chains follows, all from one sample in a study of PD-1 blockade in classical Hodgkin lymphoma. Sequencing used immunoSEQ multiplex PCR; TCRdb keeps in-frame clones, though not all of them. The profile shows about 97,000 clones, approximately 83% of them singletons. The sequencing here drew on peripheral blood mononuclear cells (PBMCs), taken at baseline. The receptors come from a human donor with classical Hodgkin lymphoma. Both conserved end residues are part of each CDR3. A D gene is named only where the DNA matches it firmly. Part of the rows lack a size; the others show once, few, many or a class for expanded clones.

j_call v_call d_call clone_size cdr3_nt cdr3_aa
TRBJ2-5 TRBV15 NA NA TGTGCCACCAGCAGAGATGGCCCCTCACAAGAGACCCAGTACTTC CATSRDGPSQETQYF
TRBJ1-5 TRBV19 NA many TGTGCCAGTAGTATTAGAGGGGAAGGGGGCAATCAGCCCCAGCATTTT CASSIRGEGGNQPQHF
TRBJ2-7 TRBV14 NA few TGTGCCAGCAGCCAAGAGGTCAGGGTGGGCGAGCAGTACTTC CASSQEVRVGEQYF
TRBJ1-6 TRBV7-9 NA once TGTGCCAGCAGCCAGGACAACTCACCCCTCCACTTT CASSQDNSPLHF
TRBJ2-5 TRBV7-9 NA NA TGTGCCAGCAGCGAACTGTGGGAGACCCAGTACTTC CASSELWETQYF
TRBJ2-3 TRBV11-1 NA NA TGTGCCAGCAGCTCCCGGAGGGGAAGCACAGATACGCAGTATTTT CASSSRRGSTDTQYF
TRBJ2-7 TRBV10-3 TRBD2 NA TGTGCCATCAGTGTGGGACTAGCGGCCATCTACGAGCAGTACTTC CAISVGLAAIYEQYF
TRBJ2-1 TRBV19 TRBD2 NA TGTGCCAGTAACCACGGCGGGAGTGTCCCTGAGCAGTTCTTC CASNHGGSVPEQFF
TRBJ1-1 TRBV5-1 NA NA TGCGCCAGCAGCCCGGACAGACAGAACACTGAAGCTTTCTTT CASSPDRQNTEAFF
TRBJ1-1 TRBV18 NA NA TGTGCCAGCTCACAACAGGGCTCTATGAACACTGAAGCTTTCTTT CASSQQGSMNTEAFF
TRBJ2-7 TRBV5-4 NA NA TGTGCCAGCAGCTTGGCCAACAGCTACGAGCAGTACTTC CASSLANSYEQYF
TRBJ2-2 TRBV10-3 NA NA TGTGCCATCAGTTCCCGACAGTCTCTCGGCACCGGGGAGCTGTTTTTT CAISSRQSLGTGELFF
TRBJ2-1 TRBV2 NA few TGTGCCAGCAGTGAGCGAGATGAGCAGTTCTTC CASSERDEQFF
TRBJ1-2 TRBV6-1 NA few TGTGCCAGCACCGTCCAGCGCGGAGACTATGGCTACACCTTC CASTVQRGDYGYTF
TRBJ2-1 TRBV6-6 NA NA TGTGCCAGCGCCCTTATGCGTATTAATGAGCAGTTCTTC CASALMRINEQFF
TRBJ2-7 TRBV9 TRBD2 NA TGTGCCAGCAGCGGCGGGGGGTCGGGGTCCTACGAGCAGTACTTC CASSGGGSGSYEQYF
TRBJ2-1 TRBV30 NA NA TGTGCCCGGGGAACCTACAATGAGCAGTTCTTC CARGTYNEQFF
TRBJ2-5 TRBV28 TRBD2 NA TGTGCCAGCAATTCGCCGGGACTACAAGAGACCCAGTACTTC CASNSPGLQETQYF
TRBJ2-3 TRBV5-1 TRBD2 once TGCGCCAGCAGCCCCATACTAGCGGGGATCACAGATACGCAGTATTTT CASSPILAGITDTQYF
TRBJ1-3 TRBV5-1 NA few TGCGCCAGCAGCTTGGGGCCAGGTCCTGGAAACACCATATATTTT CASSLGPGPGNTIYF
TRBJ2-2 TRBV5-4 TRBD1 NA TGTGCCAGCAGCTCAAGAGCTACAGGGGCGGACACCGGGGAGCTGTTTTTT CASSSRATGADTGELFF
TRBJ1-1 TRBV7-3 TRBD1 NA TGTGCCAGCAGCGCCACAGGGGGCGGCACTGAAGCTTTCTTT CASSATGGGTEAFF
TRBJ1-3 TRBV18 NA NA TGTGCCAGCTCACCCATGGACAGCTCTGGAAACACCATATATTTT CASSPMDSSGNTIYF
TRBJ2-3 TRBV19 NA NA TGTGCCAGTAGTATTGGCCCAGGGCGGCGGAGCACAGATACGCAGTATTTT CASSIGPGRRSTDTQYF
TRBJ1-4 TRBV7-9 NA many TGTGCCAGCAGCTTAGCTGTGAGGCGGGAGAATGAAAAACTGTTTTTT CASSLAVRRENEKLFF
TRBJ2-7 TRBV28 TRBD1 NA TGTGCCAGCAGCTTACGACAGGGTGGTATAGGGTACGAGCAGTACTTC CASSLRQGGIGYEQYF
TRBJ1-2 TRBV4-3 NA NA TGCGCCAGCAGCCAGGCAGGGTCTGGTGAGGGCTACACCTTC CASSQAGSGEGYTF
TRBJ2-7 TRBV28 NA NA TGTGCCAGCAGTTTGTCGCGAGGACAGCCGTCCCGACGGTACGAGCAGTACTTC CASSLSRGQPSRRYEQYF
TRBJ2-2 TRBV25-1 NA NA TGTGCCAGCAGTGTGCTCAGCACCGGGGAGCTGTTTTTT CASSVLSTGELFF
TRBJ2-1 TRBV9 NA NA TGTGCCAGCAGCGTAGGGCTGAATGAGCAGTTCTTC CASSVGLNEQFF
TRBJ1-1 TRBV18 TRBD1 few TGTGCCAGCTCAGTAATCCAACAGGGGGCCGGCACTGAAGCTTTCTTT CASSVIQQGAGTEAFF
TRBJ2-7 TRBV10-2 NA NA TGCGCCAGCAGTGAGTCGAGAGGGAGATCTTACGAGCAGTACTTC CASSESRGRSYEQYF
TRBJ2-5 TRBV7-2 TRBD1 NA TGTGCCAGCAGCACCCCGGGACAGACCCAAGAGACCCAGTACTTC CASSTPGQTQETQYF
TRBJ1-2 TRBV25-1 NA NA TGTGCCAGCAGTGCAGGACTTGGCTACACCTTC CASSAGLGYTF
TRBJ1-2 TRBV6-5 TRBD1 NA TGTGCCAGCAGTTACGACAGGGGTGGCTACACCTTC CASSYDRGGYTF
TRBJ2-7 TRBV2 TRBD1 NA TGTGCCAGCAGTGGGACAGGGTCGGGCGAGCAGTACTTC CASSGTGSGEQYF
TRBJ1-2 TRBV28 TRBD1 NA TGTGCCAGTGCCCTCAACCACCCGGGACAGGGAGGTGGCTACACCTTC CASALNHPGQGGGYTF
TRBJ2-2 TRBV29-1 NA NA TGCAGCGTTGTTCTCTGGCAGGGCACCGGGGAGCTGTTTTTT CSVVLWQGTGELFF
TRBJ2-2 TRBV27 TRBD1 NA TGTGCCAGCAGTCCGTGGACAGGGGTCGGCGGGGAGCTGTTTTTT CASSPWTGVGGELFF
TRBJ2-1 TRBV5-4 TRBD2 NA TGTGCCAGCGGGGATTCGAGCGGGAGATCTGGCAATGAGCAGTTCTTC CASGDSSGRSGNEQFF
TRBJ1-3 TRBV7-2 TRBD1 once TGTGCCAGCAGCCCGACACAGGGGCCGACTGGAAACACCATATATTTT CASSPTQGPTGNTIYF
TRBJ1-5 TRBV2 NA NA TGTGCCAGCATGCTACAGGGAAATCAGCCCCAGCATTTT CASMLQGNQPQHF
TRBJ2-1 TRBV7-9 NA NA TGTGCCAGCAGCTTAGGTGGGGCGGCGGGGTACAATGAGCAGTTCTTC CASSLGGAAGYNEQFF
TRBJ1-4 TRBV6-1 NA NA TGTGCCAGCAAACCGACAGTAGCGAATGAAAAACTGTTTTTT CASKPTVANEKLFF
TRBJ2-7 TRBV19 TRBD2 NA TGTGCCAGTAGTATAGCTAGCGGTCTCTCCTACGAGCAGTACTTC CASSIASGLSYEQYF
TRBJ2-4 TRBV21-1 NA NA TGTGCCAGGCGGGAGTTGAACATTCAGTACTTC CARRELNIQYF
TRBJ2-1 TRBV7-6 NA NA TGTGCCAGCAGCTTACCCCCTCAGGGCGGCTCCTACAATGAGCAGTTCTTC CASSLPPQGGSYNEQFF
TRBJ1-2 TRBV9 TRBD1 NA TGTGCCAGCAGCGCTAGGACAGGGAACTATGGCTACACCTTC CASSARTGNYGYTF